The next 30 T cell receptor beta chains were all read from a single sample in a study of CD8 T cells in ankylosing spondylitis. Regarding the study as a whole: Ankylosing spondylitis blood seemed to carry a telltale TCR beta motif made of fewer than 10 highly homologous variants.

TCRdb independently ran MiXCR on the 5' RACE reads; one entry per CDR3 protein. The data hold 500,000 to 550,000 distinct CDR3 sequences, with over 9.5% observed a single time. These TCRs' antigens remain unknown. What was sequenced was blood, either unsorted or a sorted T cell fraction (not recorded which). The receptors stem from a male donor with ankylosing spondylitis.

The V and J genes are TRBV2 and TRBJ1-1, with D possibly matching TRBD1 (6 bases). CDR1 and CDR2 (germline): SNHLY, FYNNEI. The CDR3 contains 15 residues. The V end was cut by 6 bases, the J end by 5 bases, with 19 bases between. The DNA of the CDR3 is TGTGCCAGCAGATTAGACGCAAGGGGGGGGACTGAAGCTTTCTTT. Its translation: CASRLDARGGTEAFF.

This sequence joins TRBV5-1 and TRBJ1-2, with D possibly TRBD1 on 5 matching bases. The CDR3 sequence is 15 residues long. V was cut by 4 bases and J by 4 bases, with 17 bases left in between. Germline lookup yields CDR1 SGHRS and CDR2 YFSETQ. DNA of the CDR3: TGCGCCAGCAGCCCGAGACAAGGGACGGGCTATGGCTACACCTTC. Translation: CASSPRQGTGYGYTF.

This clonotype was picked up many times. The gene calls are TRBV15 and TRBJ1-1; 10 nucleotides agree with TRBD1. The CDR3 runs to 15 residues. Germline CDR1 reads LNHNV; CDR2 reads YYDKDF (reference sequence). The ends lost 1 base at V and 1 base at J; junction bases unmatched: 0. CDR3 bases: TGTGCCACCAGCAGAGGACAGGGGGCGAACACTGAAGCTTTCTTT. Residues: CATSRGQGANTEAFF.

This clonotype was found a few times. The CDR3 is CASSLDSGLAGGPNEQFF. The CDR3 coding sequence is TGTGCCAGCAGCTTGGACTCGGGACTAGCGGGAGGGCCAAATGAGCAGTTCTTC. This chain uses TRBV11-2 with TRBJ2-1, with TRBD2 identical over 16 bases. V lost 3 bases and J lost 7; bases outside the gene matches: 9. The CDR3 has 18 residues. From germline, CDR1 is SGHAT and CDR2 FQNNGV. Filled out from reference TRBV11-2 and TRBJ2-1, the complete variable domain reads EAGVAQSPRYKIIEKRQSVAFWCNPISGHATLYWYQQILGQGPKLLIQFQNNGVVDDSQLPKDRFSAERLKGVDSTLKIQPAKLEDSAVYLCASSLDSGLAGGPNEQFFGPGTRLTVL.

This clonotype was seen repeatedly, ten times or more. This rearrangement joins TRBV5-1 to TRBJ2-2; D perhaps matches TRBD2 (5 bases). The CDR3 spans 15 residues. Deletions cut 0 bases from V and 8 bases from J, with 14 bases between. Germline V gene data show CDR1 as SGHRS and CDR2 as YFSETQ. The CDR3 DNA sequence: TGCGCCAGCAGCTTGGTCAACGCGGGCCATGGGGAGCTGTTTTTT. It codes for CASSLVNAGHGELFF.

This clonotype was counted a few times. This rearrangement joins TRBV7-9 to TRBJ1-5, with a tentative D call TRBD1 (6 bases). The V end was cut by 0 bases, the J end by 5 bases, with 14 bases between. The CDR3 has 16 residues. The germline V gene encodes CDR1 SEHNR and CDR2 FQNEAQ (reference sequence). CDR3: CASSLASAGADQPQHF. In DNA form, the CDR3 reads TGTGCCAGCAGCTTAGCGTCGGCAGGGGCTGATCAGCCCCAGCATTTT.

CDR3 loop: CASRTSGSGNEQFF. CDR3 bases: TGCGCCAGTAGGACTAGCGGGAGTGGCAATGAGCAGTTCTTC. This sequence joins TRBV5-1 and TRBJ2-1, with 13 bases matching TRBD2. The CDR3 loop spans 14 amino acids. After removal of 8 bases from V and 6 bases from J, the junction contained 5 bases not matched to a gene. The germline V gene has CDR1 SGHRS and CDR2 YFSETQ.

This clonotype appeared many times. V is TRBV5-1 and J is TRBJ1-1, with 8 bases identical to TRBD1. Per the germline V gene, CDR1 is SGHRS and CDR2 is YFSETQ. This CDR3 contains 14 residues. The V and J ends lost 0 bases and 4 bases, in that order; junction bases with no gene match: 2. The CDR3 is CASSLDRGSTEAFF. The CDR3 nucleotides are TGCGCCAGCAGCTTGGACAGGGGGAGCACTGAAGCTTTCTTT.

A few counts support this clonotype. The chain recombines TRBV23-1 with TRBJ2-7; tentative D call: TRBD1 (5 bases). TRBV23-1 is annotated as an ORF whose role is uncertain. The CDR3 sequence is 16 residues long. V was shortened by 0 bases and J by 4 bases, with 16 bases between the two germline ends. The CDR3 DNA reads TGCGCCAGCAGTCAATCGGTTCAGGGATTAATATACGAGCAGTACGTC. This encodes CASSQSVQGLIYEQYV.

In this sample, this clonotype turned up a few times. At one end the junction does not follow the germline gene, possibly because of a read error. This sequence joins TRBV7-2 and TRBJ2-4; TRBD1 aligns across 11 bases. The CDR3 has 15 amino acids. Germline CDR1 is SGHTA and CDR2 is FQGNSA. CDR3: CASSTGQGARNIQYF. CDR3 nucleotides: TGTGCCAGCAGCACTGGACAGGGGGCCAGAAACATTCAGTACTTC.

A few counts support this clonotype. The rearrangement joins TRBV5-1 to TRBJ1-5, with D perhaps TRBD1 (6 bases). The V and J ends lost 4 bases and 2 bases respectively, with 13 bases between them. The CDR3 extends over 15 amino acids. Germline CDR1 is SGHRS and CDR2 is YFSETQ. The CDR3: CASSQMDSGNQPQHF. CDR3 coding DNA: TGCGCCAGCAGCCAAATGGACAGCGGCAATCAGCCCCAGCATTTT.

The chain recombines TRBV29-1 with TRBJ2-1; D unresolved. Germline V CDR1 and CDR2: SQVTM, ANQGSEA. V gave up 0 bases and J gave up 6 bases, with 9 bases separating them. CDR3 length: 13 amino acids. CDR3 sequence: CSVEDFASNEQFF. CDR3 nucleotide sequence: TGCAGCGTTGAAGATTTTGCCTCCAATGAGCAGTTCTTC.

V usage is TRBV11-2 and J usage is TRBJ2-1, with D perhaps assigned TRBD1 or TRBD2 (6 bases each). Germline V gene sequence: CDR1 SGHAT, CDR2 FQNNGV. Between the trimmed V and J ends, which lost 5 bases and 2 bases, there was a span of 16 bases. This CDR3 has 16 residues. The CDR3 sequence is CASSNLGGRPYNEQFF. The CDR3, as DNA: TGTGCCAGCAGCAACCTAGGGGGGAGGCCCTACAATGAGCAGTTCTTC.

This clonotype was counted a few times. The chain combines TRBV2 with TRBJ1-2; no clear D. The CDR3 consists of 13 residues. Germline CDR1 reads SNHLY; CDR2 reads FYNNEI. V lost 7 bases and J lost 6, with 15 bases in between. CDR3 loop: CASTRGIGDGYTF. CDR3 nucleotides: TGTGCCAGCACCCGAGGGATTGGGGATGGCTACACCTTC.

The sample holds a few counts of this clonotype. The chain employs TRBV6-1 and TRBJ2-7; TRBD2 is a possible D gene (5 bases). Germline V gene sequence: CDR1 MNHNS, CDR2 SASEGT. V was cut by 3 bases and J by 2 bases, with 8 bases left in between. The CDR3 is 13 amino acids. The CDR3 DNA reads as TGTGCCAGCAGTGAGCGGGCCCCCTACGAGCAGTACGTC. Translating it yields CASSERAPYEQYV.

This clonotype was seen more than once but under ten times. The CDR3 DNA sequence: TGCGCCAGCAGCACTCGCCGGGGAGTGCCAGATACGCAGTATTTT. Protein: CASSTRRGVPDTQYF. The J gene is TRBJ2-3, the V gene TRBV5-1; D might be TRBD2 (5 bases). This CDR3 comprises 15 residues. Germline values: CDR1 SGHRS, CDR2 YFSETQ. V shed 4 bases and J shed 4 bases, with 16 bases lying between them.

The rearrangement uses TRBV12-3 or TRBV12-4 and TRBJ2-3; 10 bases map to TRBD2. The CDR3 has 16 residues. V was pared by 7 bases and J by 0 bases, with 7 bases of the junction left unmatched. Here the CDR3 reads CASNPSGSESTDTQYF. CDR3 DNA sequence: TGTGCCAGCAATCCTAGCGGGAGTGAGAGCACAGATACGCAGTATTTT.

This clonotype turned up a few times. V gene TRBV25-1 combines with J gene TRBJ2-6; D is perhaps TRBD2 (5 bases). V was pared by 3 bases and J by 1 base, with 7 bases between. The CDR3 runs to 15 residues. In germline, CDR1 is MGHDK, CDR2 SYGVNS. The CDR3 sequence: CASSDTGSGANVLTF. The CDR3 bases are TGTGCCAGCAGTGATACGGGGTCTGGGGCCAACGTCCTGACTTTC. The variable domain in full, with the rest retrieved from reference TRBV25-1 and TRBJ2-6, is EADIYQTPRYLVIGTGKKITLECSQTMGHDKMYWYQQDPGMELHLIHYSYGVNSTEKGDLSSESTVSRIRTEHFPLTLESARPSHTSQYLCASSDTGSGANVLTFGAGSRLTVL.

V is TRBV27 and J is TRBJ2-7, with 9 bases lining up with TRBD2. CDR1 and CDR2 (germline): MNHEY, SMNVEV (reference sequence). The CDR3 consists of 15 residues. J lost 3 bases, V lost 3 bases, and 6 bases had no gene match. Written as DNA, the CDR3 is TGTGCCAGCAGTTTGCGGCTAGCGGGAAACTACGAGCAGTACGTC. Its translation is CASSLRLAGNYEQYV.

This clonotype came up a few times. The chain joins TRBV20-1 to TRBJ2-7; 10 nucleotides line up with TRBD2. This CDR3 contains 15 residues. Germline loops: CDR1 DFQATT, CDR2 SNEGSKA (reference sequence). The V gene end was trimmed by 4 bases and the J gene end by 0 bases; junction bases not matched to a gene: 6. The CDR3 nucleotides are TGCAGTGCTACCTTGGGACTAGCGTTCTCCTACGAGCAGTACTTC. As protein: CSATLGLAFSYEQYF.

In this sample, this clonotype turned up a few times. This chain connects TRBV20-1 to TRBJ2-2, with 9 bases fitting TRBD1. Germline V gene sequence: CDR1 DFQATT, CDR2 SNEGSKA (reference sequence). This CDR3 has 18 residues. The V segment lost 1 base and the J segment 0 bases; nucleotides outside the gene matches: 9. The CDR3 loop is CSARVPDRGVPNTGELFF. CDR3 sequence (DNA): TGCAGTGCTAGAGTCCCGGACAGGGGAGTTCCGAACACCGGGGAGCTGTTTTTT.

This clonotype has ten or more counts. V usage is TRBV20-1 and J usage is TRBJ1-5, with D perhaps matching TRBD1 (5 bases). V lost 5 bases and J lost 2, with 16 bases in between. CDR3 length equals 15 residues. The V gene's germline CDR1 is DFQATT and CDR2 SNEGSKA (reference sequence). For the CDR3, the DNA is TGCAGTGCTGGTTCGATCTCGGGGGGCAATCAGCCCCAGCATTTT. Residues: CSAGSISGGNQPQHF.

The V and J genes are TRBV4-1 and TRBJ2-7, with D perhaps matching TRBD2 (5 bases). CDR1 and CDR2 from the germline V gene are MGHRA and YSYEKL. The CDR3 sequence is 14 residues long. The V gene lost 0 bases and the J gene lost 6 bases, with 12 bases spanning the gap. The CDR3 DNA reads TGCGCCAGCAGCCAAGATGGGAGAGGTGGCGAGCAGTACTTC. The encoded protein is CASSQDGRGGEQYF.

V usage is TRBV20-1 and J usage is TRBJ2-1, with D possibly being TRBD1 (5 bases). This CDR3 has 14 residues. Looked up from germline, CDR1 is DFQATT and CDR2 is SNEGSKA (reference sequence). Trimming took 5 bases from V and 8 from J, leaving 19 bases between them. CDR3 region: CSAPIGVSRDEQFF. DNA of the CDR3: TGCAGTGCTCCTATAGGGGTTTCAAGGGATGAGCAGTTCTTC.

This clonotype was seen repeatedly, ten times or more. The gene calls are TRBV5-6 and TRBJ2-1; TRBD2 is a possible D gene (6 bases). Trimming left V 1 base short and J 8 bases short, with 25 bases between. Germline-derived CDR1 and CDR2 are SGHDT and YYEEEE. The CDR3 contains 18 residues. CDR3 residues: CASSLNRRSVGGIDEQFF. The CDR3 bases are TGTGCCAGCAGCTTGAACAGGCGTTCGGTAGGCGGGATCGATGAGCAGTTCTTC. Supplemented by reference TRBV5-6 and TRBJ2-1, the full variable domain reads DAGVTQSPTHLIKTRGQQVTLRCSPKSGHDTVSWYQQALGQGPQFIFQYYEEEERQRGNFPDRFSGHQFPNYSSELNVNALLLGDSALYLCASSLNRRSVGGIDEQFFGPGTRLTVL.

This clonotype was counted only a few times. V is TRBV7-9 and J is TRBJ2-7; a possible D gene is TRBD1 (5 bases). The CDR3 is 15 amino acids. V dropped 4 bases and J dropped 3 bases, with 16 bases sitting between them. In germline, CDR1 is SEHNR, CDR2 FQNEAQ (reference sequence). CDR3 nucleotide sequence: TGTGCCAGCAGCTCCACCCGCGACAGAGTCTACGAGCAGTACTTC. Translating it yields CASSSTRDRVYEQYF. Drawing the rest from reference TRBV7-9 and TRBJ2-7, the complete variable domain is DTGVSQNPRHKITKRGQNVTFRCDPISEHNRLYWYRQTLGQGPEFLTYFQNEAQLEKSRLLSDRFSAERPKGSFSTLEIQRTEQGDSAMYLCASSSTRDRVYEQYFGPGTRLTVT.

The V and J genes are TRBV20-1 and TRBJ1-1; no definite D call. The CDR3 runs 13 residues. Trimming shortened V by 6 bases and J by 4 bases, and 15 bases separated the two germline ends. Looked up from germline, CDR1 is DFQATT and CDR2 is SNEGSKA (reference sequence). In nucleotides, the CDR3 is TGCAGTGCCCCGCGTGGGGTTGGCACTGAAGCTTTCTTT. Amino acid sequence: CSAPRGVGTEAFF.

There are a few counts of this clonotype. The rearrangement links TRBV5-1 to TRBJ2-6, with a possible D match to TRBD1 (5 bases). The germline V gene encodes CDR1 SGHRS and CDR2 YFSETQ. V lost 6 bases and J lost 4, with 11 bases in between. This CDR3 region has 14 residues. CDR3 DNA: TGCGCCAGCACCTTTGGGGCGGGGGCCAACGTCCTGACTTTC. Its protein is CASTFGAGANVLTF.

There are a few counts of this clonotype. The rearrangement joins TRBV2 to TRBJ1-5; D ambiguous. Between the trimmed V and J ends, which lost 6 bases and 1 base, there was a span of 4 bases. The CDR3 is 12 residues long. CDR1 is SNHLY, CDR2 FYNNEI, per germline. In DNA, the CDR3 is TGTGCCAGCAGGAGGAGCAATCAGCCCCAGCATTTT. Protein sequence: CASRRSNQPQHF.

V usage is TRBV5-5 and J usage is TRBJ1-5; tentative D call: TRBD1 (5 bases). Germline V gene lookup returns CDR1 SGHKS and CDR2 YYEKEE (reference sequence). CDR3 length equals 14 residues. The V end lost 4 bases, the J end lost 3 bases, and 11 bases lay between the germline ends. CDR3: CASSRVGPNQPQHF. The CDR3 nucleotides are TGTGCCAGCAGCCGCGTGGGGCCCAATCAGCCCCAGCATTTT.